This TCR beta chain was recovered during a study of cytomegalovirus exposure and HLA in healthy donors (dated by TCRdb to the late 2010s). In terms of the full investigation: In an earlier analysis of roughly 590 of the donors, 276 Gb of sequence data and just under 120 million unique TCR beta sequences from 150 million to 200 million T cells were reported. About 320 gigabases of sequencing data and some 85 million unique TCR sequences were included in an early release covering around 600 HLA-typed donors. Of the approximately 400 genotyped donors, about 80% fell in the genetic ancestry cluster associated with self-reported Caucasian donors. The aim of the study was to test whether cataloging public T cell receptors could identify signatures of past pathogen exposure. The T cell repertoires of 666 subjects were profiled by immunosequencing and related to cytomegalovirus serostatus. In addition to the first cohort of approximately 650 subjects, a separate validation cohort of 120 different subjects was used. To predict cytomegalovirus infection status, the study brought together high-throughput TCR immunosequencing, statistical association of individual TCRs with disease status, and machine learning. In a later analysis, previously published TCR beta repertoires from several hundred donors were re-analyzed and high-resolution HLA genotyping was added so that TCR occurrence patterns could be studied. The later analysis used no new phenotypic data to find candidate immune exposures, relying instead on TCR beta sequences and their occurrence across donors. An earlier analysis of around 540 of the donors applied high-throughput TCR beta sequencing to assess whether each TCR beta V gene segment acted as functional or pseudogenic. Alongside the repertoire data, information on donor age, sex, ethnicity and CMV serostatus was compiled. Genome-wide SNP genotypes for about three fifths of the roughly 670 donors were used in a later genetic analysis, which treated that subset as a discovery cohort. Every discovery cohort repertoire had been produced on one sequencing platform. Both class I and class II loci were covered by HLA typing, at four-digit resolution. The number of typed donors differed by locus: 629-630 for A, B, C, DRB1 and DQB1; 500 to 550 for DQA1; 600 to 610 for DPA1; and approximately 450 for DPB1. Because of strong linkage in the cohort, five DR-DQ haplotypes were treated as single units for association and clustering. Across about 380 genotyped donors of the cohort, an average of roughly 250,000 unique TCR beta nucleotide sequences per donor were sequenced, and approximately 17% of those sequences were non-productive. Findings and caveats that apply to the study as a whole: A later genetic analysis reported fewer N-insertions in productive TCRs among donors in an Asian-associated ancestry cluster than the roughly 700-donor mean. Linkage disequilibrium might explain the correlated functional status among segregating V segments, but an unknown experimental factor could not be excluded. At a false discovery rate of 0.05, a later analysis linked about 16,000 TCR beta sequences to specific HLA alleles. In a later genetic analysis, a missense DCLRE1C variant was associated with V-gene and J-gene trimming of TCR beta chains, and the association was replicated in an independent cohort. A later analysis found that most CMV-associated TCR beta chains appeared HLA-restricted, with HLA associations seemingly driven largely by CMV exposure. Immune exposure information for the cohort was limited to CMV serostatus. A further reported finding was that TCR beta sequences accurately predicted the HLA-A and HLA-B alleles for most subjects in the first cohort. According to a later analysis, TCR association rates differed among HLA loci, with DRB1 alleles showing the most associated TCRs and HLA-C alleles showing the fewest. In a later analysis, HLA-associated TCR beta chains showed more clonal expansion and lower generation probabilities than non-associated chains that were equally common. Some IMGT-functional V segments, including TRBV6-2 and TRBV6-3, could not be distinguished by the 87-base-pair reads and were therefore excluded. Several of the top co-occurrence clusters appeared to be linked to parvovirus B19, influenza, CMV and Epstein-Barr virus, according to a later analysis. Because HLA typing was missing for some donors at each locus, association tests included only the typed subset. In an earlier analysis of several hundred of the donors, most TCR beta V segments were observed in productive rearrangements about 90% or about 30% of the time, broadly matching IMGT annotations. Presence/absence analyses assumed roughly uniform sequencing depth across donors, an assumption that may not hold. A group of highly shared sequence variants was considered likely to be a technical artifact of the sequencing pipeline. Strong co-occurrence of HLA alleles, especially DR and DQ, made assigning TCR associations to individual alleles difficult. Most TCR sequences were seen in very few donors, while some public TCRs were found in many individuals. Because counts were too low, roughly 18 rarely observed V segments, including chromosome 9 orphons, were left out of the earlier analysis of several hundred of the donors. In this cohort, only TCR beta chains were sequenced, and detectable features were limited by the absence of alpha or paired-chain data. The authors suggested that the approach could potentially be generalized to other disease states and immunological phenotypes. The classifier was reported to diagnose cytomegalovirus status with high specificity and sensitivity in both the original and validation cohorts. A few of the identified cytomegalovirus-associated TCR beta chains were confirmed in vitro to be specific for cytomegalovirus antigens. In the study, approximately 160 TCR beta chains were listed as associated with cytomegalovirus.

Libraries were prepared through the immunoSEQ multiplex PCR assay. For the multiplex PCR, a mixture combining 60 forward primers for TCR Vbeta segments and 13 reverse primers for TCR Jbeta segments was used. The CDR3 region of rearranged TCR beta genes was amplified from genomic DNA with a multiplex PCR assay. The Illumina HiSeq System was used to sequence the amplified TCR beta libraries as 87-base-pair reads. Per the source publication's procedure: Across the 640 or so repertoires, a later analysis counted about 81 million unique TCR beta chains, 9 million to 14 million of which were shared by at least two donors. Raw reads were error-corrected and collapsed into unique sequences by a nearest-neighbor algorithm in which closely related sequences were merged to remove PCR and sequencing errors. CDR3 sequences were aligned to IMGT reference sequences to assign V, D and J gene segments. For a sequence to be retained, a match of at least six nucleotides to both a V gene segment and a J gene segment was required. Rearrangements were classified as productive when the CDR3 lacked stop codons and remained in frame with V and J, and all other rearrangements were classified as non-productive. CDR3 was defined by IMGT convention, running from the second conserved V-encoded cysteine to the conserved J-encoded phenylalanine. In an earlier analysis of 550 to 650 of the donors, sequences lacking an unambiguous match to a single V gene segment were excluded. In an earlier analysis of around 600 of the donors, V segments were called functional above 56.7% productive rearrangements and were called segregating when the between-donor standard deviation exceeded 5%. To diagnose cytomegalovirus status from the catalog of TCR beta chain sequences, a statistical classification framework was built. A later analysis assigned V and J genes by comparing TCR nucleotide sequences with IMGT/GENE-DB human TR gene sequences. A later analysis assigned CDR3 sequences and most-parsimonious VDJ recombination scenarios with the TCRdist pipeline. In a later analysis, every TCR beta chain was defined by the combination of its CDR3 amino acid sequence and its V-gene family, and reads without a unique V-gene family were dropped. A later analysis removed 500 to 650 highly shared, low-generation-probability nucleotide sequences to deal with suspected cross-contamination and a sequencing artifact. For each public chain, a later analysis derived a clonal expansion index from normalized ranks of inferred template counts within each repertoire. Generation probabilities in a later analysis came from a VDJ recombination model fitted to out-of-frame rearrangements, and those results were checked against IGoR. In a later analysis, TCR-TCR, TCR-HLA and TCR-CMV co-occurrence was scored with hypergeometric tests, and a repertoire-size bias correction was applied to TCR pairs. A later analysis estimated false discovery rates by permuting HLA or CMV assignments 20 times. In a later analysis, co-occurring TCRs were grouped with DBSCAN, and TCRdist sequence similarity was added when clustering was performed within HLA-allele-positive subsets. Co-occurrence clustering excluded repertoires with fewer than 30,000 or more than 120,000 public chains, plus five with anomalous nucleotide sharing. Not all clones reach the TCRdb copy of this immuneACCESS table, which keeps in-frame sequences only. Checked studies attribute under half of the gap to unresolved V genes and leave the rest unexplained. V and J calls and clone size are as listed in that table; D and trimming were resolved from the DNA. The table for this sample lists about 85,000 clones; 80% of them were counted only once. About 32% of the sample lies in the top ten.

This clone was seen a single time. Its cognate antigen has yet to be identified. Base-call qualities are not available, and no considerably larger clone is one nucleotide away. The cohort consisted of more than 650 healthy bone marrow donors. Cohort members were all nominally healthy when sampled, although unrecorded immune exposures were likely present. The donor was CMV seropositive and belonged to the group of 250 to 350 seropositive cohort members. Each donor provided a peripheral blood sample, and peripheral blood mononuclear cells were used for TCR beta sequencing. The Qiagen DNeasy Blood Extraction Kit was used to extract genomic DNA from the blood cell samples. V was cut back by 3 bases and J by 3 bases, leaving a gap of 12 bases between them. From the cysteine up to the phenylalanine, the CDR3 has a length of 13 residues. Just the 39-base CDR3 DNA is kept, in frame starting at base 1. The germline V gene sets CDR1 to SQVTM and CDR2 to ANQGSEA.

Recombination connected TRBV29-1 to TRBJ2-7; TRBD1 is a weak D gene call, 5 bases matching. The source material was PBMCs. The source of this sequence is a man aged 50-59 years in good health and CMV-seropositive. The sequenced DNA: TGCAGCGTTGACTCGGACACTGGCTACGAGCAGTACTTC. This codes for CSVDSDTGYEQYF.